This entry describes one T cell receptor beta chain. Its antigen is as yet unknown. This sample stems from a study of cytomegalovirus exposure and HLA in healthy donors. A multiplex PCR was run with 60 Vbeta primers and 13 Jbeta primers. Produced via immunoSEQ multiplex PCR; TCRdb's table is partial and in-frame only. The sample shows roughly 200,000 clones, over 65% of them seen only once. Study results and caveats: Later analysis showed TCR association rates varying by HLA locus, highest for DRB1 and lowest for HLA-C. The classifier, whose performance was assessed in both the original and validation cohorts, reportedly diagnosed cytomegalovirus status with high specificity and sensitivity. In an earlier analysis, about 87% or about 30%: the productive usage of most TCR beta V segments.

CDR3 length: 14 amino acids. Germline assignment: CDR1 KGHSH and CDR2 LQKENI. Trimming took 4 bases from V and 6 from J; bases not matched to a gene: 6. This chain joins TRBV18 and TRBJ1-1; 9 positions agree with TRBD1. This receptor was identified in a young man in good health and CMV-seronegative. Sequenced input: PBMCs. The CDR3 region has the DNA TGTGCCAGCTCACTGGGACAGGGTAGGCCTGAAGCTTTCTTT. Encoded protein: CASSLGQGRPEAFF.